The source of this TCR beta chain is a study of cytomegalovirus exposure and HLA in healthy donors. Those who donated were healthy bone marrow donors. Comment on this clone: Its specificity is not known.

Whole-study results and caveats: Data from an earlier analysis indicated that most TCR beta V segments were productive either about 90% or about 30% of the time.

Per the germline V gene, CDR1 is SGHNT and CDR2 is YYREEE (reference sequence). V lost 3 bases, J lost 5 bases, and 12 bases lay in between. This CDR3 has 14 amino acids. A multiplex PCR was run with 60 Vbeta primers and 13 Jbeta primers. Assay: immunoSEQ multiplex PCR; the TCRdb copy retains only in-frame clones and omits some. The specimen's table records 180,000 or so clones. This clonotype originated in a woman between 18 and 29 years old in good health and CMV-seropositive. The chain employs TRBV5-4 and TRBJ2-1; the D gene is possibly TRBD2 (5 bases). The sequencing input was PBMCs. The CDR3 DNA sequence: TGTGCCAGCAGCTCCCATACCGGGGACAATGAGCAGTTCTTC. As protein: CASSSHTGDNEQFF.